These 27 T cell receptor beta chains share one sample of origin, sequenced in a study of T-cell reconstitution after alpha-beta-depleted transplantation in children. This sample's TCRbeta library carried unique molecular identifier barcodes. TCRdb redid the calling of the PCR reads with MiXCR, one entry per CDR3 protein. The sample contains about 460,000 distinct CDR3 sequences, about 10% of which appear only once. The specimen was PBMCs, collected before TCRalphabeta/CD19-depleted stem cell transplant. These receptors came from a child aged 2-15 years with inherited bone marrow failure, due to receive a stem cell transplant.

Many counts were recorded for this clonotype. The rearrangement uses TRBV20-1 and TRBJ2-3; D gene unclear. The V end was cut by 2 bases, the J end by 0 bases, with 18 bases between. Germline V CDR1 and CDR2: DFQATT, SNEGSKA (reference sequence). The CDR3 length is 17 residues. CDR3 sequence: CSARPLVISPSTDTQYF. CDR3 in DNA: TGCAGTGCTAGACCCCTGGTTATTAGTCCTAGCACAGATACGCAGTATTTT.

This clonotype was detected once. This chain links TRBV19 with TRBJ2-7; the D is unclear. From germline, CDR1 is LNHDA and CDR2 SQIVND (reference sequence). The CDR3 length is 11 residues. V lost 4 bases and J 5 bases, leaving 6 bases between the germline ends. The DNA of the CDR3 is TGTGCCAGTAGTACTCGGGACGAGCAGTACTTC. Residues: CASSTRDEQYF.

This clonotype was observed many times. The CDR3 spells CASSLAPGLAGVGGELFF. For the CDR3, the DNA is TGCGCCAGCAGCCTAGCCCCGGGACTAGCGGGAGTCGGCGGGGAGCTGTTTTTT. V usage is TRBV5-1 and J usage is TRBJ2-2; 14 nucleotides line up with TRBD2. The length of the CDR3 is 18 residues. J gave up 7 bases and V 4 bases, and 12 bases lay outside the gene matches. The V gene's germline CDR1 is SGHRS and CDR2 YFSETQ. Based on the CDR3 plus reference TRBV5-1 and TRBJ2-2, the full variable domain is KAGVTQTPRYLIKTRGQQVTLSCSPISGHRSVSWYQQTPGQGLQFLFEYFSETQRNKGNFPGRFSGRQFSNSRSEMNVSTLELGDSALYLCASSLAPGLAGVGGELFFGEGSRLTVL.

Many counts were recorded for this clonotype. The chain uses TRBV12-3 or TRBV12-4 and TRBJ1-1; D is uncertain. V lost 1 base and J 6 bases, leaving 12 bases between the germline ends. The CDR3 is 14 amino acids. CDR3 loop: CASSLGLRQSEAFF. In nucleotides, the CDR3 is TGTGCCAGCAGTTTAGGCCTCAGACAATCTGAAGCTTTCTTT.

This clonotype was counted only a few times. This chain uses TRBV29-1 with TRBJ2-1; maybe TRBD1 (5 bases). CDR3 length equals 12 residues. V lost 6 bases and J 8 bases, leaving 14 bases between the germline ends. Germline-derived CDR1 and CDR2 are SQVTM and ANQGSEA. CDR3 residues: CSVARQSDEQFF. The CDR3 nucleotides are TGCAGCGTGGCGCGACAGTCGGATGAGCAGTTCTTC.

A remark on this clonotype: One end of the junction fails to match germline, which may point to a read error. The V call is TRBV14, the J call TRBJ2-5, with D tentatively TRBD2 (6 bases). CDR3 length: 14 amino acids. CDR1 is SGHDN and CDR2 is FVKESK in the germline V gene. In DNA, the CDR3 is TGTGCCAGCAGCCTCTCCGGGAGACAAGAGGCCCAGTACTTC. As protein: CASSLSGRQEAQYF.

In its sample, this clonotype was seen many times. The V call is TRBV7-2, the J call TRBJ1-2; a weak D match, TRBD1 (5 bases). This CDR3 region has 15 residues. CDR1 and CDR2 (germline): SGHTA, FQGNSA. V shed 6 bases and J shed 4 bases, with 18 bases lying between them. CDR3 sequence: CASSPQGLSSYGYTF. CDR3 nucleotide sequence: TGTGCCAGCAGTCCTCAGGGCCTGTCTTCCTATGGCTACACCTTC.

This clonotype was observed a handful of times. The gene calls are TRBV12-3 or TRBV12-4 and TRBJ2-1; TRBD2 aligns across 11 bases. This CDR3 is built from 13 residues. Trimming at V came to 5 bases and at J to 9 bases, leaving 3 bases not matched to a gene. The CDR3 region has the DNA TGTGCCAGCAGTCCCGGGACTAGCGGTGAGCAGTTCTTC. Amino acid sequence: CASSPGTSGEQFF.

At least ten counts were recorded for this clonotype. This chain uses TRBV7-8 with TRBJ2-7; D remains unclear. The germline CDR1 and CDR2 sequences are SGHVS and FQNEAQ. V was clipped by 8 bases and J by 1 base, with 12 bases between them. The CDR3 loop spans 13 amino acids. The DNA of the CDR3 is TGTGCCAGCGAGGATGGGCCATCCTACGAGCAGTACTTC. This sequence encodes CASEDGPSYEQYF.

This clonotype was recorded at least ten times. The CDR3 coding sequence is TGCAGTGCTAGGGGTGGCGGGGGCGCGCGGCAGCCCCAGCATTTT. Translating gives CSARGGGGARQPQHF. The rearrangement uses TRBV20-1 and TRBJ1-5, with D perhaps matching TRBD1 (6 bases). CDR3 length: 15 residues. Per the germline V gene, CDR1 is DFQATT and CDR2 is SNEGSKA (reference sequence). V lost 3 bases and J lost 7, with 19 bases in between.

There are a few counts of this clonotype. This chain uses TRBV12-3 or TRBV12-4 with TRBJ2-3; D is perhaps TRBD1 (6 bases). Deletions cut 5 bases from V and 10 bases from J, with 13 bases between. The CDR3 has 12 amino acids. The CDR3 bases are TGTGCCAGCAGTCGTACAGGGCTATCGCAGTATTTT. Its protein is CASSRTGLSQYF.

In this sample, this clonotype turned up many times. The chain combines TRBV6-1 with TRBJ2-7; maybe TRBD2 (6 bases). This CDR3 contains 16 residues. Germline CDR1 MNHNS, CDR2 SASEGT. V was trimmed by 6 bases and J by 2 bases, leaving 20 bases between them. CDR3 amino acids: CASRDLGWEDPYEQYF. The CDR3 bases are TGTGCCAGCAGAGACCTCGGTTGGGAGGACCCCTACGAGCAGTACTTC.

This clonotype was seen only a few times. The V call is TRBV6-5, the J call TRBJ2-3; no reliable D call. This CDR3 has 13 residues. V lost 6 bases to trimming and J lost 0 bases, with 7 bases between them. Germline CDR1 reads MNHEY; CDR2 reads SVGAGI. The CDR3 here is CASRYPSTDTQYF. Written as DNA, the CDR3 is TGTGCCAGCAGGTACCCTAGCACAGATACGCAGTATTTT.

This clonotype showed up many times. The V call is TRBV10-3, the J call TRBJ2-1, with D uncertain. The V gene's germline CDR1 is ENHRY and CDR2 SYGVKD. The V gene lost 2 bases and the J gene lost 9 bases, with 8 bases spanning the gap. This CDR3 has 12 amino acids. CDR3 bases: TGTGCCATCAGTGAGGTGGCAGTTGAGCAGTTCTTC. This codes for CAISEVAVEQFF.

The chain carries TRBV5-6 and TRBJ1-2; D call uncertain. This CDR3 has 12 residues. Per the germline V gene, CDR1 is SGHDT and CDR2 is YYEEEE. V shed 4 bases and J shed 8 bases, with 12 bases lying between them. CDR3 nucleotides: TGTGCCAGCAGCCGGGAGTCGGGAGGCTACACCTTC. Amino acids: CASSRESGGYTF.

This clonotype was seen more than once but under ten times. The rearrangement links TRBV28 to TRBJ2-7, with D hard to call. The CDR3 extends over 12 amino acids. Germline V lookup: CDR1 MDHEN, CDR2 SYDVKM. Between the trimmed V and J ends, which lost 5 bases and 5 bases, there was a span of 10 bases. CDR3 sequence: CASSPIGDEQYF. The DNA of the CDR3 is TGTGCCAGCAGTCCCATCGGAGACGAGCAGTACTTC.

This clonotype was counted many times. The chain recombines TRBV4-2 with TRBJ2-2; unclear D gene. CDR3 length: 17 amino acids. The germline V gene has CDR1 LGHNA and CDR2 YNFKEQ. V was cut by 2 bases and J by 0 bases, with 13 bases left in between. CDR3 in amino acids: CASSQSDSTANTGELFF. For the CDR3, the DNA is TGTGCCAGCAGCCAAAGTGACTCGACGGCGAACACCGGGGAGCTGTTTTTT.

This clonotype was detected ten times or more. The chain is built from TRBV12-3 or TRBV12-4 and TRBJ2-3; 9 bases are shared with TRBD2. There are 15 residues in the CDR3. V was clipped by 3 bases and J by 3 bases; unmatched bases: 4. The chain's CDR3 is CASSFAGGWTDTQYF. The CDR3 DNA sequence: TGTGCCAGCAGTTTTGCGGGAGGGTGGACAGATACGCAGTATTTT.

The CDR3 DNA reads TGCAGCGTTGAACCCCCCGGGGCAGATACGCAGTATTTT. Its translation is CSVEPPGADTQYF. The chain combines TRBV29-1 with TRBJ2-3, with D possibly matching TRBD2 (5 bases). There are 13 residues in the CDR3. Germline V CDR1 and CDR2: SQVTM, ANQGSEA. Trimming removed 2 bases from V and 4 bases from J, with 10 bases in between.

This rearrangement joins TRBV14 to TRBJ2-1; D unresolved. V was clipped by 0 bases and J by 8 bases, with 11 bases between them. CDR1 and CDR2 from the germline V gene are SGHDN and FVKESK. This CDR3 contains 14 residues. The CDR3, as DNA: TGTGCCAGCAGCCAAGATTCTAGTGAGGATGAGCAGTTCTTC. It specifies CASSQDSSEDEQFF.

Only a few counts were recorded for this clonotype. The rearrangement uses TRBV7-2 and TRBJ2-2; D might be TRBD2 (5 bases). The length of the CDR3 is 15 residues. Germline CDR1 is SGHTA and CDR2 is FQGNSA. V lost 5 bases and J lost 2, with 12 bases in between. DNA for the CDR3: TGTGCCAGCAGCCCGGGATGCCATAACACCGGGGAGCTGTTTTTT. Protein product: CASSPGCHNTGELFF.

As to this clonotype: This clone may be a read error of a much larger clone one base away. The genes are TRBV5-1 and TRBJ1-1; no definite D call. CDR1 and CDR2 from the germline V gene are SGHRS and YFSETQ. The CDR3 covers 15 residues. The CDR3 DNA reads TGCGCCAGCAGCTTGGACGGAGATTCGGGCACTGAAGTTTTCTTT. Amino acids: CASSLDGDSGTEVFF.

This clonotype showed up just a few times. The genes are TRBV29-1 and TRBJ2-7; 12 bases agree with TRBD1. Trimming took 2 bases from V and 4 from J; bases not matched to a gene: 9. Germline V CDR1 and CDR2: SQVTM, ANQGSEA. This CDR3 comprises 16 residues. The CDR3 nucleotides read TGCAGCGTTGAATTCGGGGACAGGGGGCAAGTTTACGAGCAGTACTTC. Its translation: CSVEFGDRGQVYEQYF.

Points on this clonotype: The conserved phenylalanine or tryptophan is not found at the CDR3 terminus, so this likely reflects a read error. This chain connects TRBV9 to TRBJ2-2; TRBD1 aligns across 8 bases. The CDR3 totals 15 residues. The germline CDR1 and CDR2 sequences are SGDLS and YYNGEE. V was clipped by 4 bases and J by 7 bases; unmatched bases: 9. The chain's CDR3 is CASSFRDRFGGELFC. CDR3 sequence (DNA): TGTGCCAGCAGCTTTCGGGACAGGTTCGGCGGGGAGCTGTTTTGT.

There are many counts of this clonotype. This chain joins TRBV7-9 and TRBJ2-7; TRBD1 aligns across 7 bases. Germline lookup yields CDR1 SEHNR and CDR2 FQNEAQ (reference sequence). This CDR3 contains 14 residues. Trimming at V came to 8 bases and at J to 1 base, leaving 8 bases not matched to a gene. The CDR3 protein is CASRDGTVSYEQYF. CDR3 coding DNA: TGTGCCAGCCGGGATGGGACAGTGTCCTACGAGCAGTACTTC.

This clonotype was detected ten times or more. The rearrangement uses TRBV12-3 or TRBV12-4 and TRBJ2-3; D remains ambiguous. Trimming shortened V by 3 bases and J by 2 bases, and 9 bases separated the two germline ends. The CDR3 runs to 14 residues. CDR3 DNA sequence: TGTGCCAGCAGTTTTTCGGGCCCCACAGATACGCAGTATTTT. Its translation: CASSFSGPTDTQYF.

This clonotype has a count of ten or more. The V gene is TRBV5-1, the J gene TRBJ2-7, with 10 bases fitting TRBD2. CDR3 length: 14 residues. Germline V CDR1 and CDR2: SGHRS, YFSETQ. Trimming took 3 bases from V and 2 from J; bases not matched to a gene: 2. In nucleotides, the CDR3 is TGCGCCAGCAGCTGGACTAGCGGTACCTACGAGCAGTACTTC. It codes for CASSWTSGTYEQYF.